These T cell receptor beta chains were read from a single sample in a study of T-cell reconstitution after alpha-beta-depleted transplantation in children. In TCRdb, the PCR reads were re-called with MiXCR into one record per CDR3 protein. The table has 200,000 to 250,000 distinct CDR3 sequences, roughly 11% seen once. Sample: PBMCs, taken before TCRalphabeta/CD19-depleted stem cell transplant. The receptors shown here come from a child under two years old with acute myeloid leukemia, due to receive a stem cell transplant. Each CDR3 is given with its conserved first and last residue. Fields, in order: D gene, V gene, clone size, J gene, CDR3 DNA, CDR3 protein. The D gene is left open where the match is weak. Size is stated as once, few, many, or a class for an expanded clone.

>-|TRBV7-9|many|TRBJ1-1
TGTGCCAGCAGCTTCGGGGCCCTGAACACTGAAGCTTTCTTT
CASSFGALNTEAFF
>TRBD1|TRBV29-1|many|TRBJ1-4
TGCAGCGTACGACAGGGCCCTAATGAAAAACTGTTTTTT
CSVRQGPNEKLFF
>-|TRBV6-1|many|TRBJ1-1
TGTGCCAGCACCCCAGACACTGAAGCTTTCTTT
CASTPDTEAFF
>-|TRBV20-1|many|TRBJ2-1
TGCAGTGCTAGAGTTACGCGCGGTAGCTCCTACAATGAGCAGTTCTTC
CSARVTRGSSYNEQFF
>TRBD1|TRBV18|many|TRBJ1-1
TGTGCCAGCTCACCCCCGGGACAGGGGAACACTGAAGCTTTCTTT
CASSPPGQGNTEAFF
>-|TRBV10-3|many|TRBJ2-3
TGTGCCATCAGTGTTGGGGGGACAGGCACAGATACGCAGTATTTT
CAISVGGTGTDTQYF
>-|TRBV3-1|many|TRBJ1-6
TGTGCCAGCAGCCAAATTCGAGGCTATAATTCACCCCTCCACTTT
CASSQIRGYNSPLHF
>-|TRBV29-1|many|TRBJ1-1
TGCAGCGTTGGCGGGACGGGCACTGAAGCTTTCTTT
CSVGGTGTEAFF
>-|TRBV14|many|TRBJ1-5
TGTGCCAGCAGCCAAGATCTAGGGCAGCCCCAGCATTTT
CASSQDLGQPQHF
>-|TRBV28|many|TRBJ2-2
TGTGCCAGCAGTTTCGCTGGGAGGGGGTTGACCGGGGAGCTGTTTTTT
CASSFAGRGLTGELFF
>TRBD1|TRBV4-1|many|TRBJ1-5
TGCGCCAGCAGCCCCTGGACAGGGGTGAGCAATCAGCCCCAGCATTTT
CASSPWTGVSNQPQHF
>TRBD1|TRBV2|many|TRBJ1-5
TGTGCCACATCACGCGACAGGGGTAAAGATCAGCCCCAGCATTTT
CATSRDRGKDQPQHF
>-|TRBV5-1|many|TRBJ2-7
TGCGCCAGCAGCTTGGGGGACACAGTCTCCTACGAGCAGTACTTC
CASSLGDTVSYEQYF
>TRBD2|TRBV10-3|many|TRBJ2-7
TGTGCCATCAGTAGGCTAGCGGGAAGCGAGCAGTACTTC
CAISRLAGSEQYF
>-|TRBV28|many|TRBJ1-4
TGTGCCAGCAGTTACAGGGTCAGGGAAAAACTGTTTTTT
CASSYRVREKLFF
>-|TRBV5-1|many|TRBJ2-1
TGCGCCAGCAGCTGGGGGGGGGCTAATGAGCAGTTCTTC
CASSWGGANEQFF